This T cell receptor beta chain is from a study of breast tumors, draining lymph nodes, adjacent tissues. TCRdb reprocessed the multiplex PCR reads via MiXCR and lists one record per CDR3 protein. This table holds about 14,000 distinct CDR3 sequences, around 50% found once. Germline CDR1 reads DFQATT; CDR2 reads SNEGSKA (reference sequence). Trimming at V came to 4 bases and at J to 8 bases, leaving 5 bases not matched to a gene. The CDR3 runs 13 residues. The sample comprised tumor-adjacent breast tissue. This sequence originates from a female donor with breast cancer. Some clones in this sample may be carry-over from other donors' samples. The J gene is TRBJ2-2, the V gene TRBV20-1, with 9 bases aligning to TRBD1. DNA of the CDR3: TGCAGTGCTACCTACAGGGGGCGAGGGGAGCTGTTTTTT. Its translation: CSATYRGRGELFF.